This TCR beta chain was sequenced during a study of T cell repertoires in cytomegalovirus infection. Background on the study: Matching HLA type and CMV infection were both indicated by public TCR beta signatures.

Notes on this clonotype: Its antigen is not known.

Study-level results: The study found HLA-C-restricted CMV-specific TCR beta clonotypes dominating the ex vivo response.

The ends were cut back, 5 bases at V and 4 bases at J, with 9 bases in the middle. The CDR3 consists of 14 residues. Germline V gene data show CDR1 as MNHEY and CDR2 as SMNVEV (reference sequence). From the reads, TCRdb called clonotypes with MiXCR, one entry per CDR3 protein. The data contain about 920,000 distinct CDR3 sequences, about a third of them singletons. The origin of this receptor is a human donor in good health (CMV status not recorded). Some clones in this sample may be carry-over from other donors' samples. This chain links TRBV27 with TRBJ1-6, with unresolved D. Sequences were derived from cultured CD8+ T cells from PBMCs, sampled from culture after CMV antigen stimulation. The CDR3 protein is CASSPSVYNSPLHF. In DNA form, the CDR3 reads TGTGCCAGCAGTCCGTCAGTTTATAATTCACCCCTCCACTTT.